Each of the 18 T cell receptor beta chains below was sequenced from the same sample in a study of breast tumors, draining lymph nodes, adjacent tissues (dated by TCRdb to the mid-2010s). Lymph node samples came from the axillary draining lymph nodes of breast cancer patients. Library generation was performed with multiplex PCR. These reads were obtained on an Illumina HiSeq 2000. TCRdb applied fastp at Q25 and MiXCR to the public reads, then kept only in-frame beta chains. Every distinct CDR3 protein forms one entry, paired with its most common genes and DNA. For this sample the table gives some 100,000 distinct CDR3 sequences, of which 21% were detected only once. The biggest ten clones account for 1% to 1.5% of the sample. Sample: axillary lymph node tissue. Every receptor here comes from a female donor with breast cancer. Some clones in this sample may be carry-over from other donors' samples.

The chain couples TRBV30 to TRBJ1-6, with 12 bases identical to TRBD1. Germline trimming cut 2 bases from V and 2 bases from J; bases unmatched to any gene: 4. This CDR3 has 17 amino acids. Germline CDR1 and CDR2: GTSNPN and SVGIG (reference sequence). DNA of the CDR3: TGTGCCTGGAGTCCCGGGACAGGGGGCGCCTATAATTCACCCCTCCACTTT. Translating it yields CAWSPGTGGAYNSPLHF.

This clonotype occurred many times. The chain recombines TRBV7-8 with TRBJ2-1, with 14 positions matching TRBD2. Germline V gives CDR1 SGHVS, CDR2 FQNEAQ. J lost 7 bases, V lost 2 bases, and 4 bases had no gene match. The length of the CDR3 is 16 residues. CDR3 sequence: CASSLSRTSGGNEQFF. As DNA, the CDR3 is TGTGCCAGCAGCTTATCTAGGACTAGCGGGGGGAATGAGCAGTTCTTC.

This clonotype was seen at least ten times. The chain couples TRBV28 to TRBJ2-5; D possibly corresponds to TRBD2 (6 bases). Trimming removed 6 bases from V and 5 bases from J, with 16 bases in between. The CDR3 loop spans 14 amino acids. Per germline, CDR1 MDHEN and CDR2 SYDVKM. CDR3 region: CASSLGAGRETQYF. The CDR3 nucleotides are TGTGCCAGCAGCTTAGGTGCTGGGAGGGAGACCCAGTACTTC.

This clonotype occurred many times. The chain combines TRBV9 with TRBJ2-5; possible D gene TRBD2, 7 bases. The CDR3 is made up of 15 amino acids. Germline V gives CDR1 SGDLS, CDR2 YYNGEE. V was clipped by 0 bases and J by 5 bases, with 14 bases between them. The CDR3 bases are TGTGCCAGCAGCGTAGGGGCAGGGGAGGGGGAGACCCAGTACTTC. Protein sequence: CASSVGAGEGETQYF.

This clonotype was counted many times. The rearrangement joins TRBV10-3 to TRBJ2-1, with TRBD1 matching over 7 bases. The CDR3 runs 15 residues. The V and J ends lost 0 bases and 8 bases, in that order; junction bases with no gene match: 7. Germline loops: CDR1 ENHRY, CDR2 SYGVKD. The CDR3 DNA follows: TGTGCCATCAGTGAGTCAGAAGGGGACAGCGATGAGCAGTTCTTC. Its translation is CAISESEGDSDEQFF.

In its sample, this clonotype was seen many times. V and J are TRBV16 and TRBJ2-1; D unclear. Trimming stripped 0 bases from V and 4 bases from J, with 7 bases between. Germline CDR1 is KGHSY and CDR2 is FQNENV. This CDR3 has 14 residues. Written as DNA, the CDR3 is TGTGCCAGCAGCCAATCGTCGGGTTACAATGAGCAGTTCTTC. Amino acid sequence: CASSQSSGYNEQFF. Full variable domain (outside the CDR3, taken from reference TRBV16 and TRBJ2-1): GEEVAQTPKHLVRGEGQKAKLYCAPIKGHSYVFWYQQVLKNEFKFLISFQNENVFDETGMPKERFSAKCLPNSPCSLEIQATKLEDSAVYFCASSQSSGYNEQFFGPGTRLTVL.

On this clonotype itself: A much more abundant neighbour one base away suggests this may be a read error. This chain links TRBV19 with TRBJ2-3; TRBD2 matches 7 bases. With 11 bases clipped from V and 1 base from J, the junction kept 9 bases outside the gene matches. Germline CDR1 and CDR2: LNHDA and SQIVND (reference sequence). CDR3 length: 14 amino acids. CDR3 region: CAGMEGGGTDTQYF. In DNA, the CDR3 is TGTGCCGGTATGGAGGGAGGGGGCACAGATACGCAGTATTTT.

This clonotype came up a few times. This chain joins TRBV6-2 or TRBV6-3 and TRBJ1-5; 7 bases fit TRBD1. Trimming removed 5 bases from V and 4 bases from J; junction bases left unmatched: 23. This CDR3 has 20 amino acids. Germline V gene data show CDR1 as MNHEY and CDR2 as SVGEGT. CDR3 amino acids: CASSTGFRDSPTRWNQPQHF. DNA of the CDR3: TGTGCCAGCAGTACAGGGTTCAGGGACAGTCCCACACGTTGGAATCAGCCCCAGCATTTT.

This clonotype has ten or more counts. The chain joins TRBV6-5 to TRBJ1-5; D is perhaps TRBD1 (5 bases). Germline assignment: CDR1 MNHEY and CDR2 SVGAGI. V gave up 4 bases and J gave up 4 bases, with 11 bases separating them. The CDR3 contains 14 residues. The CDR3: CASSSLQGNQPQHF. The CDR3 bases are TGTGCCAGCAGTTCCCTGCAGGGTAATCAGCCCCAGCATTTT.

In this sample, this clonotype turned up many times. This chain connects TRBV10-3 to TRBJ2-5, with a weak D call TRBD1 (5 bases). The CDR3 runs to 14 residues. Between the trimmed V and J ends, which lost 2 bases and 3 bases, there was a span of 10 bases. Germline V gene lookup returns CDR1 ENHRY and CDR2 SYGVKD. CDR3 bases: TGTGCCATCAGTGAGGTTAACAGGAAAGAGACCCAGTACTTC. Protein: CAISEVNRKETQYF.

This clonotype was counted ten times or more. The chain joins TRBV7-2 to TRBJ2-7, with D perhaps matching TRBD2 (6 bases). The CDR3 length is 16 residues. Germline CDR1 SGHTA, CDR2 FQGNSA. Trimming stripped 2 bases from V and 4 bases from J, with 18 bases between. CDR3 region: CASSLRLWGDFYEQYF. In nucleotides, the CDR3 is TGTGCCAGCAGCTTAAGGCTGTGGGGGGATTTTTACGAGCAGTACTTC.

As regards this clonotype: A single base separates this from a much larger clone, so it may be a read error. It is likely a read error, because the conserved phenylalanine at the end of the CDR3 is missing. This chain links TRBV9 with TRBJ2-1, with D unclear. V shed 3 bases and J shed 6 bases, with 16 bases lying between them. The CDR3 extends over 15 amino acids. The V gene's germline CDR1 is SGDLS and CDR2 YYNGEE. CDR3 protein: CASSGSGTSSNEQFL. In DNA form, the CDR3 reads TGTGCCAGCAGCGGCAGTGGTACCAGTTCCAATGAGCAGTTCCTC.

This clonotype has a single count. Possible read error: a much larger clone is one base away. The J gene is TRBJ1-5, the V gene TRBV6-1; a weak D match, TRBD1 (5 bases). Germline V lookup: CDR1 MNHNS, CDR2 SASEGT. This CDR3 is built from 14 residues. The CDR3 loop is CTSRGDGGFQPQHF. CDR3 in DNA: TGTACCAGCAGAGGGGACGGGGGGTTCCAGCCCCAGCATTTT.

By its share, this clonotype is medium-sized. The V and J genes are TRBV2 and TRBJ2-3; D is unresolved. Germline CDR1 and CDR2: SNHLY and FYNNEI. The CDR3 sequence is 12 residues long. Deletions cut 8 bases from V and 10 bases from J, with 16 bases between. The CDR3 spells CASRYGNLAQYF. Here the CDR3 DNA reads TGTGCCAGCCGATACGGAAACCTCGCGCAGTATTTT.

This clonotype was counted a few times. J is TRBJ2-3 and V is TRBV6-1; D might be TRBD2 (6 bases). V was clipped by 7 bases and J by 4 bases, with 9 bases between them. This CDR3 spans 12 amino acids. The germline V gene encodes CDR1 MNHNS and CDR2 SASEGT. Here the CDR3 reads CASTRGSDTQYF. DNA of the CDR3: TGTGCCAGCACTCGGGGGTCAGATACGCAGTATTTT.

This clonotype was recorded at least ten times. The chain is built from TRBV7-6 and TRBJ2-1; 13 bases are a match to TRBD2. The length of the CDR3 is 18 residues. CDR1 SGHVS and CDR2 FNYEAQ come from the germline V gene. V gave up 0 bases and J gave up 5 bases; unmatched junction bases: 7. DNA for the CDR3: TGTGCCAGCAGCTTAGCGCTACCCGGGACTAGCGGGAACAATGAGCAGTTCTTC. This encodes CASSLALPGTSGNNEQFF.

At least ten counts were recorded for this clonotype. This chain joins TRBV28 and TRBJ1-2; no definite D call. The germline V and J ends were trimmed by 6 bases and 7 bases, with 15 bases remaining between them. Germline CDR1 is MDHEN and CDR2 is SYDVKM. The CDR3 sequence is 13 residues long. CDR3 DNA sequence: TGTGCCAGCAGCGATGACGGATTCCGTGGCTACACCTTC. Protein: CASSDDGFRGYTF.

As regards this clonotype: With a much larger clone just one base away, this may be a read error. This chain joins TRBV7-9 and TRBJ2-1, with 7 bases aligning to TRBD2. Per germline, CDR1 SEHNR and CDR2 FQNEAQ (reference sequence). V shed 5 bases and J 12 bases; nucleotides not matched to a gene: 19. The CDR3 is 16 amino acids. The DNA of the CDR3 is TGTGCCAGCAGCGGGACTGGCGGGAGACCGGGCGATGGGCAGTTCTTC. This gives the protein CASSGTGGRPGDGQFF.